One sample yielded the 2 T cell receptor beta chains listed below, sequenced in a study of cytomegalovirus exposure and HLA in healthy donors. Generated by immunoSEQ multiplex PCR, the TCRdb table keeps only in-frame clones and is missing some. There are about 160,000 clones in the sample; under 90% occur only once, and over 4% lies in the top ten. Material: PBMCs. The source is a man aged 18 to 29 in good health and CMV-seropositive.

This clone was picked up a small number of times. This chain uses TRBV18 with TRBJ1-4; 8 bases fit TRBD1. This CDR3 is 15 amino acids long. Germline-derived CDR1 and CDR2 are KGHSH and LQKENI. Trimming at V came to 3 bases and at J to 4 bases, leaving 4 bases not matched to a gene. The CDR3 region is CASSPRTGLNEKLFF. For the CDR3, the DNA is TGTGCCAGCTCACCCCGGACAGGGCTTAATGAAAAACTGTTTTTT.

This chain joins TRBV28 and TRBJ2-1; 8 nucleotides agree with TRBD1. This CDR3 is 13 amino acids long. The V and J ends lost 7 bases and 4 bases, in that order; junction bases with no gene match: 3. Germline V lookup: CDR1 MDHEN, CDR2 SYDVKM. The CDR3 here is CASNRDRYNEQFF. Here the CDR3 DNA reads TGTGCCAGCAACCGGGACAGGTACAATGAGCAGTTCTTC.